This TCR beta chain is drawn from a study of blood T cell repertoires in COVID-19. Study-wide context: There were acute and convalescent COVID-19 samples, and they came from the United States, Italy and Spain. PBMCs, B-cell-depleted T cells, or T cells were the source of the cDNA or gDNA that made up the material.

How the authors handled the data: Scientists estimated how many nucleated cells there were by amplifying reference gene primers. TCRdb's copy holds only in-frame clones and misses some; the assay was immunoSEQ multiplex PCR. That table furnishes V, J and clone size, whereas the DNA furnished D and trimming. This table has about 130,000 clones, around 80% appearing once. The TCR originated in a woman aged 55 to 70 with acute or convalescent COVID-19. What was sequenced was peripheral blood.

As DNA, the CDR3 is TGCGCCAGCAGCTCCTGGGAGGGGGTTAACACTGAAGCTTTCTTT. Encoded protein: CASSSWEGVNTEAFF. J is TRBJ1-1 and V is TRBV4-1; a possible D gene is TRBD1 (6 bases). The germline V gene encodes CDR1 MGHRA and CDR2 YSYEKL. The germline V and J ends were trimmed by 5 bases and 2 bases, with 15 bases remaining between them. The CDR3 runs to 15 residues.